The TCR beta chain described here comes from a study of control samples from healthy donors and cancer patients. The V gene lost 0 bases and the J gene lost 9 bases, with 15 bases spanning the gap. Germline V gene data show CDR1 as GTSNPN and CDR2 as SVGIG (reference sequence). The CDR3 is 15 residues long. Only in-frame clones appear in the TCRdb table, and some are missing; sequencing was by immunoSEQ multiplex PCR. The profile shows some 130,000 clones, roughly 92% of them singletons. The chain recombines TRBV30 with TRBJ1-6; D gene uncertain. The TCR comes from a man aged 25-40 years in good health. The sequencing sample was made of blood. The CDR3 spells CAWSVAPDKGSPLHF. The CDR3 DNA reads TGTGCCTGGAGTGTCGCACCTGATAAGGGTTCACCCCTCCACTTT.